This T cell receptor (beta chain) was sequenced during a study of blood T cell repertoires in COVID-19. The Seattle patients, enrolled during active infection, were followed longitudinally. The V and J ends lost 3 bases and 0 bases respectively, with 5 bases between them. The V gene's germline CDR1 is LGHDT and CDR2 YNNKEL (reference sequence). This CDR3 spans 14 amino acids. Authors' data handling: The assay estimated nucleated cells by amplifying reference gene primers. Only in-frame clones appear in the TCRdb table, and some are missing; sequencing was by immunoSEQ multiplex PCR. The V and J calls and clone size were taken over from that table, and D and trimming were inferred from the DNA. Of 180,000 or so clones in the sample, more than 80% were seen once.

This chain connects TRBV3-1 (or the pseudogene TRBV3-2) to TRBJ2-2; D uncertain. Sequencing was carried out using peripheral blood. The clonotype was recovered from a woman aged 40 to 50 with COVID-19, enrolled during active disease. The CDR3 DNA sequence: TGTGCCAGCAGCCAGTACTCGAACACCGGGGAGCTGTTTTTT. Translated: CASSQYSNTGELFF.